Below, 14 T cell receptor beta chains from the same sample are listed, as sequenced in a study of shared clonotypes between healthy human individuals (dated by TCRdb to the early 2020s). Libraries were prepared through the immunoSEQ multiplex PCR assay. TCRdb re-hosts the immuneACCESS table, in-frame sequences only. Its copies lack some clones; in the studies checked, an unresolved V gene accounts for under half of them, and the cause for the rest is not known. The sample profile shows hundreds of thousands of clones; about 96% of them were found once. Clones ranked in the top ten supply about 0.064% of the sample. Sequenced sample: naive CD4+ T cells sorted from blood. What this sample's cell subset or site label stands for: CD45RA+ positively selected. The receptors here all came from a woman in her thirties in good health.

Written as DNA, the CDR3 is TGTGCCAGCAGCTTAGATCGCCGGAAGGGTGGTATGCAGTACTTC. Its translation is CASSLDRRKGGMQYF. The rearrangement uses TRBV11-3 and TRBJ2-7; D gene uncertain. The CDR3 spans 15 residues. V lost 0 bases and J 9 bases, leaving 18 bases between the germline ends. In germline, CDR1 is SGHNT, CDR2 YENEEA.

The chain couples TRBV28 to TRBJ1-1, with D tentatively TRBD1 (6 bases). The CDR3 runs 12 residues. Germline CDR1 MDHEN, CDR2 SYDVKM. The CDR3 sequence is CRGEQGDTEAFF. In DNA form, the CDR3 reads TGTAGGGGGGAACAAGGAGACACTGAAGCTTTCTTT.

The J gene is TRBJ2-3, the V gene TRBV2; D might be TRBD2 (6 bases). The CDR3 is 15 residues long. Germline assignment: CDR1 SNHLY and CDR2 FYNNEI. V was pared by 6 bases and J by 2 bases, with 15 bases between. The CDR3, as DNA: TGTGCCAGCAGAGCACCGGGACTTAACACAGATACGCAGTATTTT. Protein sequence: CASRAPGLNTDTQYF.

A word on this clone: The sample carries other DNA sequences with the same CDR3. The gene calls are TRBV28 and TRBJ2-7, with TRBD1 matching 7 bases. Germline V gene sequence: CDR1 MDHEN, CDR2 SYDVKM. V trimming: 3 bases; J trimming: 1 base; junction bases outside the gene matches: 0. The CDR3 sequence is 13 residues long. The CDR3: CASSLGQSYEQYF. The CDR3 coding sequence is TGTGCCAGCAGTTTGGGACAGTCCTACGAGCAGTACTTC.

The DNA for the CDR3 is TGTGCCAGCTCCCAAGGACTAGCCGGCACAGATACGCAGTATTTT. Encoded protein: CASSQGLAGTDTQYF. The chain combines TRBV18 with TRBJ2-3; 8 nucleotides line up with TRBD2. Germline V gene sequence: CDR1 KGHSH, CDR2 LQKENI. V shed 6 bases and J 1 base; nucleotides not matched to a gene: 6. There are 15 residues in the CDR3.

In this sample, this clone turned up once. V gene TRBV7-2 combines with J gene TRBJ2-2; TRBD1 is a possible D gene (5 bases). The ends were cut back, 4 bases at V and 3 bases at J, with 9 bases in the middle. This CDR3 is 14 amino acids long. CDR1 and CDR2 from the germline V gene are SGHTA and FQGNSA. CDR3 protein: CASSSRQHTGELFF. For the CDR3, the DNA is TGTGCCAGCAGCTCTAGACAGCACACCGGGGAGCTGTTTTTT.

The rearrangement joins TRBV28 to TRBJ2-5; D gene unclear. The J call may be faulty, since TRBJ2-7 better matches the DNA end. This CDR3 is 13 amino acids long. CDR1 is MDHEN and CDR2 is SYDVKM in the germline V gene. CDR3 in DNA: TGTGCCAGCAGTTTAGAAGTGACCTACGAGCAGTACTTC. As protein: CASSLEVTYEQYF.

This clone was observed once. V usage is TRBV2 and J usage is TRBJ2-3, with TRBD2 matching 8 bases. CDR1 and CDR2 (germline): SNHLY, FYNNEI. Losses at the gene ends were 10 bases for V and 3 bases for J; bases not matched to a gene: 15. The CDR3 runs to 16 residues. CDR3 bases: TGTGCCACCCGCCGGGGAAGCGGGAGATGGACAGATACGCAGTATTTT. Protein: CATRRGSGRWTDTQYF. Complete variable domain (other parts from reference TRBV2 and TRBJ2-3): EPEVTQTPSHQVTQMGQEVILRCVPISNHLYFYWYRQILGQKVEFLVSFYNNEISEKSEIFDDQFSVERPDGSNFTLKIRSTKLEDSAMYFCATRRGSGRWTDTQYFGPGTRLTVL.

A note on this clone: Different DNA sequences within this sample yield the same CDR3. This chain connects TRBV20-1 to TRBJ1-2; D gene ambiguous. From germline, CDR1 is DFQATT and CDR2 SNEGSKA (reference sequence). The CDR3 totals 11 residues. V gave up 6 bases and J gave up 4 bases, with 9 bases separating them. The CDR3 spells CSAPDGYGYTF. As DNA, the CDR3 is TGCAGTGCGCCGGACGGCTATGGCTACACCTTC.

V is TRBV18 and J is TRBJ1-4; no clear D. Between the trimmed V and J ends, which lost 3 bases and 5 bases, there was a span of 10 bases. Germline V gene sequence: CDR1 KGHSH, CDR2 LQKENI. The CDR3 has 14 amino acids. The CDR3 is CASSPSQLNEKLFF. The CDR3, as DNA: TGTGCCAGCTCACCTTCACAGTTAAATGAAAAACTGTTTTTT.

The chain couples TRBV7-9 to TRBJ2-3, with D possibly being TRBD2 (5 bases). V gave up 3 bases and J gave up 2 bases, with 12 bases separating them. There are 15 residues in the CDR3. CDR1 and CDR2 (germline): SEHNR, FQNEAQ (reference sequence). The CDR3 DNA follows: TGTGCCAGCAGCTTGACCGGGGATCACACAGATACGCAGTATTTT. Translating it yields CASSLTGDHTDTQYF.

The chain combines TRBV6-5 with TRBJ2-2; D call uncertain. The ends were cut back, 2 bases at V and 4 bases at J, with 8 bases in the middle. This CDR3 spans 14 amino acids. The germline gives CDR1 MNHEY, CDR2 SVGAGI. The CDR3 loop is CASSYPTPTGELFF. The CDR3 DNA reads TGTGCCAGCAGTTACCCTACTCCCACCGGGGAGCTGTTTTTT.

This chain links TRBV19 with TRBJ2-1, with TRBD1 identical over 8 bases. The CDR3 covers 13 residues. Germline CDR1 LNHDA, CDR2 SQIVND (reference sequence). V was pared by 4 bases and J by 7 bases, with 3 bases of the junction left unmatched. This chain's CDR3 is CASSTYRGNEQFF. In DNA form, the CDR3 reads TGTGCCAGTAGTACTTACAGGGGGAATGAGCAGTTCTTC.

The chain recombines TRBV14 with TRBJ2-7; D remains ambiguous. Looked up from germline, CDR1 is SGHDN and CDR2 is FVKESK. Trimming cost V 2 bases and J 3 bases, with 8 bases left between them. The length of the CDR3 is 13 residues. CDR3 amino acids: CASSQTLHYEQYF. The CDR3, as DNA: TGTGCCAGCAGCCAAACCCTGCACTACGAGCAGTACTTC.